This T cell receptor beta chain was found in a study of blood T cells in healthy people across ages. A sample-barcoded 5' primer and a J-beta primer mix were used in a second PCR of roughly 7 to 11 cycles. One entry per CDR3 protein, called by TCRdb with MiXCR from the 5' RACE reads. The sample records 850,000 or so distinct CDR3 sequences, less than 35% being singletons. To note about this clonotype: Antigen specificity is unknown.

This CDR3 has 14 residues. V shed 5 bases and J shed 4 bases, with 14 bases lying between them. Germline V lookup: CDR1 SGHTA, CDR2 FQGNSA. General study results and limits: It was held that diversity estimates obtained from one million T cells represented underestimates.

There were healthy Caucasian individuals from Russia, aged roughly 6 to 100, serving as donors. Extraction of total RNA produced a minimum of 5.5 micrograms from each sample. V gene TRBV7-2 combines with J gene TRBJ1-2; D is perhaps TRBD1 (6 bases). The sample was blood. The sequence derives from a woman of 80 years or more in good health. The DNA for the CDR3 is TGTGCCAGCAGCCCAAGGGGGGACCGCTATGGCTACACCTTC. It translates to CASSPRGDRYGYTF.